Listed below are T cell receptor beta chains from one sample, sequenced in a study of vaccination effects on CD4 cells after COVID-19. For these TCRs, the target antigens are not known. Produced via immunoSEQ multiplex PCR; TCRdb's table is partial and in-frame only. This table holds about 73,000 clones, about four fifths found once. The sequencing used CD4+ T cells from PBMCs cultured with HCoV-NL63 spike peptides, collected before COVID-19 vaccination. These TCRs come from a human donor who received a COVID-19 vaccine. CDR3s include the opening cysteine and the closing phenylalanine or tryptophan. The D gene is left open where the match is weak. Expanded clones get a size class; other rows say once, few or many, or leave the size out.

CDR3nt: TGTGCCAGCAGTGAAGAGGGGACGAGGGGGAATGAGCAGTTCTTC; CDR3aa: CASSEEGTRGNEQFF; len: 15; abundance: NA; j_gene: TRBJ2-1; v_gene: TRBV2; d_gene: NA
CDR3nt: TGCGCCACCTCTAGCGGGGGGGCAGATACGCAGTATTTT; CDR3aa: CATSSGGADTQYF; len: 13; abundance: NA; j_gene: TRBJ2-3; v_gene: TRBV5-1; d_gene: TRBD2
CDR3nt: TGCGCCAGCAGCCAAGGGAGACTAGAGGGGGCGCGGGAGACCCAGTACTTC; CDR3aa: CASSQGRLEGARETQYF; len: 17; abundance: NA; j_gene: TRBJ2-5; v_gene: TRBV4-1; d_gene: NA
CDR3nt: TGCGCCAGCAGCCCCGGACAGGCGGGCACTGAAGCTTTCTTT; CDR3aa: CASSPGQAGTEAFF; len: 14; abundance: NA; j_gene: TRBJ1-1; v_gene: TRBV5-1; d_gene: TRBD1
CDR3nt: TGTGCCAGCTCACCGAACAGGACGGACATGACCTCGGAACTTAATCAGCCCCAGCATTTT; CDR3aa: CASSPNRTDMTSELNQPQHF; len: 20; abundance: NA; j_gene: TRBJ1-5; v_gene: TRBV18; d_gene: NA
CDR3nt: TGTGCCACCAGTGAAGGGGGACTAGCGGGGGCCTACAATGAGCAGTTCTTC; CDR3aa: CATSEGGLAGAYNEQFF; len: 17; abundance: NA; j_gene: TRBJ2-1; v_gene: TRBV24-1; d_gene: TRBD2
CDR3nt: TGTGCCACCAGCAGATCTGGGTTGGAGGCCTACAATGAGCAGTTCTTC; CDR3aa: CATSRSGLEAYNEQFF; len: 16; abundance: few; j_gene: TRBJ2-1; v_gene: TRBV15; d_gene: NA
CDR3nt: TGCGCCAGCAGTGAGTCTGTCCTAGGTGGGGCCAACGTCCTGACTTTC; CDR3aa: CASSESVLGGANVLTF; len: 16; abundance: NA; j_gene: TRBJ2-6; v_gene: TRBV10-1; d_gene: NA
CDR3nt: TGTGCCAGCAGCTTTGGCAGGGATACCTACAATGAGCAGTTCTTC; CDR3aa: CASSFGRDTYNEQFF; len: 15; abundance: NA; j_gene: TRBJ2-1; v_gene: TRBV5-5; d_gene: NA
CDR3nt: TGTGCCAGCAGTTTAAGGGGCCGCGCTAGCGGGGATCAAGAGACCCAGTACTTC; CDR3aa: CASSLRGRASGDQETQYF; len: 18; abundance: NA; j_gene: TRBJ2-5; v_gene: TRBV27; d_gene: TRBD2
CDR3nt: TGCAGCGGAGGAGGGGGCAAAGTCACCGGGGAGCTGTTTTTT; CDR3aa: CSGGGGKVTGELFF; len: 14; abundance: NA; j_gene: TRBJ2-2; v_gene: TRBV29-1; d_gene: NA
CDR3nt: TGCGCCAGCAGTGGCGGATTACAAGAGACCCAGTACTTC; CDR3aa: CASSGGLQETQYF; len: 13; abundance: NA; j_gene: TRBJ2-5; v_gene: TRBV10-1; d_gene: NA
CDR3nt: TGCGCCAGCAGCTTGACCGGGGGCGTTGAGACCCAGTACTTC; CDR3aa: CASSLTGGVETQYF; len: 14; abundance: NA; j_gene: TRBJ2-5; v_gene: TRBV5-1; d_gene: NA
CDR3nt: TGTGCCAGTAGTTTGACGGGACTCATGTTCTCTGGAAACACCATATATTTT; CDR3aa: CASSLTGLMFSGNTIYF; len: 17; abundance: NA; j_gene: TRBJ1-3; v_gene: TRBV19; d_gene: NA
CDR3nt: TGTGCCAGCAGCTTAGCCTGGACAGGGGGAAATCAGCCCCAGCATTTT; CDR3aa: CASSLAWTGGNQPQHF; len: 16; abundance: NA; j_gene: TRBJ1-5; v_gene: TRBV7-8; d_gene: TRBD1
CDR3nt: TGTGCCATCAGTACAGGGGCGGTTAACTATGGCTACACCTTC; CDR3aa: CAISTGAVNYGYTF; len: 14; abundance: NA; j_gene: TRBJ1-2; v_gene: TRBV10-3; d_gene: TRBD1
CDR3nt: TGCAGCGTGCGACAGGGAACAGGGGCCAACGTCCTGACTTTC; CDR3aa: CSVRQGTGANVLTF; len: 14; abundance: NA; j_gene: TRBJ2-6; v_gene: TRBV29-1; d_gene: TRBD1
CDR3nt: TGTGCCAGCTCACCAGGACAACAGGGGGCTGGCACTGAAGCTTTCTTT; CDR3aa: CASSPGQQGAGTEAFF; len: 16; abundance: NA; j_gene: TRBJ1-1; v_gene: TRBV18; d_gene: TRBD1
CDR3nt: TGTGCCAGCAGTTTATCGGGGGCGAGTGGAAACACCATATATTTT; CDR3aa: CASSLSGASGNTIYF; len: 15; abundance: NA; j_gene: TRBJ1-3; v_gene: TRBV28; d_gene: NA
CDR3nt: TGTGCCAGCAGCCTCAGACTGAGCACAGATACGCAGTATTTT; CDR3aa: CASSLRLSTDTQYF; len: 14; abundance: NA; j_gene: TRBJ2-3; v_gene: TRBV11-2; d_gene: NA
CDR3nt: TGTGCCAGCAGCTCGCGGGGGGGGGCCGGCACTGAAGCTTTCTTT; CDR3aa: CASSSRGGAGTEAFF; len: 15; abundance: NA; j_gene: TRBJ1-1; v_gene: TRBV7-2; d_gene: NA
CDR3nt: TGTGCCACCAGCAGGGGGATACGGGAGACCCAGTACTTC; CDR3aa: CATSRGIRETQYF; len: 13; abundance: few; j_gene: TRBJ2-5; v_gene: TRBV15; d_gene: NA
CDR3nt: TGTGCCAGCAGTGAAGCGTTGGTAGTCGGGGGGACTCAGCCCCAGCATTTT; CDR3aa: CASSEALVVGGTQPQHF; len: 17; abundance: NA; j_gene: TRBJ1-5; v_gene: TRBV6-1; d_gene: NA
CDR3nt: TGTGCCAGCAGCTTGGGAGGAGGGGGCACCAACTATGGCTACACCTTC; CDR3aa: CASSLGGGGTNYGYTF; len: 16; abundance: once; j_gene: TRBJ1-2; v_gene: TRBV5-6; d_gene: TRBD1
CDR3nt: TGTGCCAGCATTAAACAGTCGGCCTATGGCTACACCTTC; CDR3aa: CASIKQSAYGYTF; len: 13; abundance: NA; j_gene: TRBJ1-2; v_gene: TRBV12-3/TRBV12-4; d_gene: NA
CDR3nt: TGCGCCAGCAGCCTGGACAGGGGCACAAGCACAGATACGCAGTATTTT; CDR3aa: CASSLDRGTSTDTQYF; len: 16; abundance: NA; j_gene: TRBJ2-3; v_gene: TRBV5-1; d_gene: TRBD1
CDR3nt: TGTGCCAGCAGTCCCGATTTCCCCGGGGAGCTGTTTTTT; CDR3aa: CASSPDFPGELFF; len: 13; abundance: few; j_gene: TRBJ2-2; v_gene: TRBV12-3/TRBV12-4; d_gene: NA
CDR3nt: TGTGCCAGCAGTCCAGAACTCCTGTCCCATAATTCACCCCTCCACTTT; CDR3aa: CASSPELLSHNSPLHF; len: 16; abundance: NA; j_gene: TRBJ1-6; v_gene: TRBV28; d_gene: NA
CDR3nt: TGTGCCTTCAGAGGTGATAACTATGGCTACACCTTC; CDR3aa: CAFRGDNYGYTF; len: 12; abundance: NA; j_gene: TRBJ1-2; v_gene: TRBV2; d_gene: NA
CDR3nt: TGTGCCAGCACAATAGACAGGGGTGCAACTAATGAAAAACTGTTTTTT; CDR3aa: CASTIDRGATNEKLFF; len: 16; abundance: few; j_gene: TRBJ1-4; v_gene: TRBV2; d_gene: TRBD1
CDR3nt: TGTGCCAGCAGCCAAGATAAGGGCGTAGGGTCACCCCTCCACTTT; CDR3aa: CASSQDKGVGSPLHF; len: 15; abundance: NA; j_gene: TRBJ1-6; v_gene: TRBV4-2; d_gene: NA
CDR3nt: TGTGCCTGGAGTGACCGCGGAAACACCATATATTTT; CDR3aa: CAWSDRGNTIYF; len: 12; abundance: few; j_gene: TRBJ1-3; v_gene: TRBV30; d_gene: NA